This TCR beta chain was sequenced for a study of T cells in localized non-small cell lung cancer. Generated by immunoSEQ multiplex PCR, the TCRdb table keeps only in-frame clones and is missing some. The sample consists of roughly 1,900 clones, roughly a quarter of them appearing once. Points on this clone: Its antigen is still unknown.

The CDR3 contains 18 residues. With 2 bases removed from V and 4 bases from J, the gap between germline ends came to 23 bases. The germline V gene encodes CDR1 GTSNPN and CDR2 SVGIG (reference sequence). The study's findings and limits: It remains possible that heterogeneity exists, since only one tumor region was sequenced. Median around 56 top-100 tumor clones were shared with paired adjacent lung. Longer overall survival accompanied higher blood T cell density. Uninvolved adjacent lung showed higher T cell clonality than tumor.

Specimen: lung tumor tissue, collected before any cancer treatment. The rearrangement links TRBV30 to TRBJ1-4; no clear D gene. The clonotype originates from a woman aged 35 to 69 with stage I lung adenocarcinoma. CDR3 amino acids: CAWSLPASWQAHNEKLFF. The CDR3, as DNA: TGTGCCTGGAGTCTCCCCGCCTCTTGGCAGGCCCATAATGAAAAACTGTTTTTT.